These T cell receptor beta chains were read from a single sample in a study of T cell changes during pregnancy in multiple sclerosis. Sequenced by immunoSEQ multiplex PCR; TCRdb stores in-frame clones only, minus some. The table lists about 68,000 clones, approximately 90% of them singletons. The sample here was peripheral blood, taken in the third trimester of pregnancy. The receptors were gathered from a female donor with multiple sclerosis, enrolled in a pregnancy study. Both conserved end residues are part of each CDR3. Fields, in order: J gene, V gene, D gene, clone size, CDR3 protein, CDR3 DNA. D genes are given only for firm matches. Size is stated for part of the rows, as once, few or many counts, or as a class when the clone is expanded.

J gene: TRBJ2-7
V gene: TRBV20-1
D gene: NA
clone size: NA
CDR3 protein: CSAAAFDEQYF
CDR3 DNA: TGCAGTGCCGCGGCCTTCGACGAGCAGTACTTC

J gene: TRBJ1-5
V gene: TRBV6-1
D gene: TRBD1
clone size: NA
CDR3 protein: CASSEGNRGNQPQHF
CDR3 DNA: TGTGCCAGCAGTGAAGGGAACAGGGGGAATCAGCCCCAGCATTTT

J gene: TRBJ2-1
V gene: TRBV19
D gene: NA
clone size: NA
CDR3 protein: CASSIGRDEQFF
CDR3 DNA: TGTGCCAGTAGTATAGGGAGGGATGAGCAGTTCTTC

J gene: TRBJ1-6
V gene: TRBV6-5
D gene: NA
clone size: few
CDR3 protein: CASSSRVYNSPLHF
CDR3 DNA: TGTGCCAGCAGTTCCCGGGTTTATAATTCACCCCTCCACTTT

J gene: TRBJ2-5
V gene: TRBV27
D gene: NA
clone size: once
CDR3 protein: CASRRGARETQYF
CDR3 DNA: TGTGCCAGCAGACGCGGGGCACGAGAGACCCAGTACTTC

J gene: TRBJ2-2
V gene: TRBV5-4
D gene: TRBD2
clone size: NA
CDR3 protein: CASSEGLALNTGELFF
CDR3 DNA: TGTGCCAGCAGCGAGGGACTAGCGTTAAACACCGGGGAGCTGTTTTTT

J gene: TRBJ1-2
V gene: TRBV14
D gene: NA
clone size: NA
CDR3 protein: CASSQDGGDYGYTF
CDR3 DNA: TGTGCCAGCAGCCAAGATGGGGGCGACTATGGCTACACCTTC

J gene: TRBJ2-2
V gene: TRBV6-4
D gene: NA
clone size: NA
CDR3 protein: CASSPKGGTGELFF
CDR3 DNA: TGTGCCAGCAGTCCCAAAGGCGGCACCGGGGAGCTGTTTTTT

J gene: TRBJ2-2
V gene: TRBV5-1
D gene: TRBD2
clone size: NA
CDR3 protein: CASSLKLAGSLQDTGELFF
CDR3 DNA: TGCGCCAGCAGCTTGAAACTAGCGGGATCCCTTCAGGACACCGGGGAGCTGTTTTTT

J gene: TRBJ2-2
V gene: TRBV18
D gene: NA
clone size: NA
CDR3 protein: CASSPPRGHGELFF
CDR3 DNA: TGTGCCAGCTCACCACCCCGGGGACACGGGGAGCTGTTTTTT

J gene: TRBJ2-7
V gene: TRBV5-1
D gene: TRBD2
clone size: NA
CDR3 protein: CASSPGTSANEQYF
CDR3 DNA: TGCGCCAGCAGCCCGGGGACTAGCGCCAACGAGCAGTACTTC

J gene: TRBJ1-5
V gene: TRBV4-1
D gene: TRBD1
clone size: NA
CDR3 protein: CASSQDWNRGVPSNQPQHF
CDR3 DNA: TGCGCCAGCAGCCAAGACTGGAACAGGGGGGTTCCGAGCAATCAGCCCCAGCATTTT

J gene: TRBJ1-4
V gene: TRBV19
D gene: TRBD1
clone size: NA
CDR3 protein: CASSEQGATSEKLFF
CDR3 DNA: TGTGCCAGTAGCGAACAGGGGGCTACGAGTGAAAAACTGTTTTTT

J gene: TRBJ1-1
V gene: TRBV30
D gene: NA
clone size: NA
CDR3 protein: CAWSVMNTEAFF
CDR3 DNA: TGTGCCTGGAGTGTTATGAACACTGAAGCTTTCTTT

J gene: TRBJ2-4
V gene: TRBV10-3
D gene: TRBD2
clone size: NA
CDR3 protein: CAISTSDQNIQYF
CDR3 DNA: TGTGCCATCAGTACTAGCGACCAAAACATTCAGTACTTC

J gene: TRBJ1-2
V gene: TRBV30
D gene: TRBD1
clone size: NA
CDR3 protein: CAWSTQGDSGYTF
CDR3 DNA: TGTGCCTGGAGTACGCAGGGGGATAGTGGCTACACCTTC

J gene: TRBJ2-5
V gene: TRBV6-5
D gene: NA
clone size: NA
CDR3 protein: CASSYGAKQETQYF
CDR3 DNA: TGTGCCAGCAGTTACGGAGCGAAACAAGAGACCCAGTACTTC

J gene: TRBJ2-3
V gene: TRBV5-8
D gene: TRBD1
clone size: NA
CDR3 protein: CASSLEVGDSATDTQYF
CDR3 DNA: TGTGCCAGCAGCTTGGAGGTTGGGGACAGCGCTACAGATACGCAGTATTTT

J gene: TRBJ1-3
V gene: TRBV7-6
D gene: NA
clone size: NA
CDR3 protein: CASSLRQGNTIYF
CDR3 DNA: TGTGCCAGCAGCCTGCGACAGGGAAACACCATATATTTT

J gene: TRBJ1-3
V gene: TRBV6-1
D gene: NA
clone size: NA
CDR3 protein: CASQGGAGNTIYF
CDR3 DNA: TGTGCCAGCCAAGGGGGTGCTGGAAACACCATATATTTT

J gene: TRBJ2-3
V gene: TRBV9
D gene: TRBD1
clone size: NA
CDR3 protein: CASSVEGQGRTDTQYF
CDR3 DNA: TGTGCCAGCAGCGTAGAGGGACAGGGGAGGACAGATACGCAGTATTTT

J gene: TRBJ2-7
V gene: TRBV27
D gene: NA
clone size: NA
CDR3 protein: CASSFNRVYEQYF
CDR3 DNA: TGTGCCAGCAGTTTCAACAGGGTCTACGAGCAGTACTTC

J gene: TRBJ2-3
V gene: TRBV21-1
D gene: NA
clone size: NA
CDR3 protein: CASSNPGTERAPTNSTDTQYF
CDR3 DNA: TGTGCCAGCAGCAATCCGGGGACAGAACGGGCCCCAACTAATAGCACAGATACGCAGTATTTT

J gene: TRBJ2-6
V gene: TRBV5-4
D gene: TRBD1
clone size: NA
CDR3 protein: CASSAWTGGAPGANVLTF
CDR3 DNA: TGTGCCAGCAGCGCGTGGACAGGGGGCGCCCCTGGGGCCAACGTCCTGACTTTC

J gene: TRBJ1-2
V gene: TRBV4-1
D gene: TRBD1
clone size: NA
CDR3 protein: CASSQDSGGQGRRIGYTF
CDR3 DNA: TGCGCCAGCAGCCAAGATTCAGGGGGACAGGGGAGGAGGATCGGCTACACCTTC

J gene: TRBJ2-2
V gene: TRBV19
D gene: NA
clone size: NA
CDR3 protein: CASSALWGRAGELFF
CDR3 DNA: TGTGCCAGTAGTGCGCTCTGGGGGCGAGCCGGGGAGCTGTTTTTT

J gene: TRBJ1-1
V gene: TRBV21-1
D gene: NA
clone size: NA
CDR3 protein: CASSKWAGQGNTEAFF
CDR3 DNA: TGTGCCAGCAGCAAATGGGCGGGACAGGGGAACACTGAAGCTTTCTTT

J gene: TRBJ1-4
V gene: TRBV19
D gene: NA
clone size: NA
CDR3 protein: CASSIQQGRSEKLFF
CDR3 DNA: TGTGCCAGTAGTATCCAACAGGGCAGGTCTGAAAAACTGTTTTTT

J gene: TRBJ2-5
V gene: TRBV6-5
D gene: TRBD2
clone size: NA
CDR3 protein: CASSYSRLAGRETQYF
CDR3 DNA: TGTGCCAGCAGTTACTCGAGGCTAGCGGGGAGAGAGACCCAGTACTTC

J gene: TRBJ2-1
V gene: TRBV10-3
D gene: TRBD1
clone size: NA
CDR3 protein: CAISFSRDRGVGNEQFF
CDR3 DNA: TGTGCCATCAGTTTCTCGAGGGACAGGGGGGTTGGGAATGAGCAGTTCTTC

J gene: TRBJ2-3
V gene: TRBV19
D gene: NA
clone size: NA
CDR3 protein: CASSTFFAGYTDTQYF
CDR3 DNA: TGTGCCAGTAGTACCTTCTTTGCGGGGTACACAGATACGCAGTATTTT

J gene: TRBJ2-3
V gene: TRBV29-1
D gene: TRBD2
clone size: NA
CDR3 protein: CSVSGGQGDTQYF
CDR3 DNA: TGCAGCGTTTCGGGAGGCCAGGGAGATACGCAGTATTTT

J gene: TRBJ2-1
V gene: TRBV25-1
D gene: NA
clone size: NA
CDR3 protein: CASTPPRRNEQFF
CDR3 DNA: TGTGCCAGCACCCCGCCCCGGAGGAATGAGCAGTTCTTC

J gene: TRBJ1-5
V gene: TRBV27
D gene: NA
clone size: NA
CDR3 protein: CASSSAGVSNQPQHF
CDR3 DNA: TGTGCCAGCAGTTCCGCAGGGGTCAGCAATCAGCCCCAGCATTTT

J gene: TRBJ2-7
V gene: TRBV10-3
D gene: TRBD1
clone size: NA
CDR3 protein: CAISERDRGEQYF
CDR3 DNA: TGTGCCATCAGTGAGAGGGACAGGGGCGAGCAGTACTTC

J gene: TRBJ2-1
V gene: TRBV21-1
D gene: NA
clone size: NA
CDR3 protein: CASSNVTGPDPGKRNNEQFF
CDR3 DNA: TGTGCCAGCAGCAACGTGACAGGTCCGGACCCAGGGAAAAGAAACAATGAGCAGTTCTTC

J gene: TRBJ2-1
V gene: TRBV27
D gene: TRBD1
clone size: NA
CDR3 protein: CASSSGQGAYNEQFF
CDR3 DNA: TGTGCCAGCAGTTCGGGACAGGGGGCTTACAATGAGCAGTTCTTC

J gene: TRBJ1-1
V gene: TRBV7-2
D gene: TRBD1
clone size: NA
CDR3 protein: CASSSRGGVNTEAFF
CDR3 DNA: TGTGCCAGCAGCTCAAGAGGGGGCGTGAACACTGAAGCTTTCTTT